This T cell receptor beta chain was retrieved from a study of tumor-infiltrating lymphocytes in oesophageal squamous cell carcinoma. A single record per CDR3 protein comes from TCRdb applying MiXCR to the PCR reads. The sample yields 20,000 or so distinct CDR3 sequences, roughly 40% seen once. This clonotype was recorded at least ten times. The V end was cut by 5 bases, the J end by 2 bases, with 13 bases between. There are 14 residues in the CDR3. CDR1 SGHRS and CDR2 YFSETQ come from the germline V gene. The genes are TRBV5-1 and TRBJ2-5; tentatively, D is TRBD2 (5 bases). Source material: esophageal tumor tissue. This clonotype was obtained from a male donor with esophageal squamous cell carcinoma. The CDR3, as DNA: TGCGCCAGCAGTACTGGCCGGGGACAAGAGACCCAGTACTTC. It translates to CASSTGRGQETQYF.